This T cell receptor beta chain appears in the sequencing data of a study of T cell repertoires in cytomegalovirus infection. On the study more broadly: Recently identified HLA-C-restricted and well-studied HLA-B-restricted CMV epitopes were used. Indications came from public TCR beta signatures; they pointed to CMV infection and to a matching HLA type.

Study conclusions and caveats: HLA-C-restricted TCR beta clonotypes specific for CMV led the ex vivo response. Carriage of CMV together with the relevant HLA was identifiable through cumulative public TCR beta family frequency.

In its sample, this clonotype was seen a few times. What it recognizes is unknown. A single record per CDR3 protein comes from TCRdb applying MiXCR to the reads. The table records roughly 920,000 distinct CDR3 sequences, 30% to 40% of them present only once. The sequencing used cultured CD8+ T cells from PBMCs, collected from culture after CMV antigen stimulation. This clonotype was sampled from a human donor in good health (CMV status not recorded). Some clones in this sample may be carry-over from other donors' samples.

CDR3 amino acids: CASSLTLGGSYNEQFF. The CDR3 DNA follows: TGTGCCAGCAGTCTGACTCTCGGAGGGTCCTACAATGAGCAGTTCTTC. This chain links TRBV12-3 or TRBV12-4 with TRBJ2-1, with D perhaps TRBD2 (6 bases). CDR3 size: 16 residues. V lost 5 bases to trimming and J lost 1 base, with 15 bases between them.